What follows describes a single T cell receptor (beta chain). This clone occurred a few times. Its antigen remains unidentified. Nothing much larger sits one base from this clone, and base qualities are not available. The entry originates in a study of cytomegalovirus exposure and HLA in healthy donors (dated by TCRdb to about 2017). With regard to the full study: According to an earlier analysis of a few hundred of the donors, some 170 million T cells yielded roughly 100 million unique TCR beta sequences and about 280 Gb of sequence data. About 320 gigabases of sequencing data and around 87 million unique TCR sequences were included in an early release covering about 700 HLA-typed donors. Among the approximately 430 genotyped donors, approximately 82% belonged to the genetic ancestry cluster associated with self-reported Caucasian donors. The study aimed to test whether signatures of past pathogen exposure could be identified by cataloging public T cell receptors. The T cell repertoires of some 700 subjects were profiled by immunosequencing and related to cytomegalovirus serostatus. A separate validation cohort of roughly 130 different subjects was used in addition to the 666-subject first cohort. To predict cytomegalovirus infection status, the study combined high-throughput TCR immunosequencing, statistical association of individual TCRs with disease status, and machine learning. In a later analysis, previously published TCR beta repertoires from 666 donors were re-analyzed and high-resolution HLA genotyping was added so that TCR occurrence patterns could be studied. Rather than drawing on any new phenotypic data, the later analysis identified candidate immune exposures from TCR beta sequences and the way those sequences occurred across donors. An earlier analysis of 587 of the donors used high-throughput TCR beta sequencing to judge whether each TCR beta V gene segment behaved as functional or pseudogenic. Donor age, sex, ethnicity and CMV serostatus were compiled alongside the repertoire data. Genome-wide SNP genotypes for about three fifths of the roughly 700 donors were used in a later genetic analysis, which treated that subset as a discovery cohort. All discovery cohort repertoires had been generated using a single sequencing platform. Class I and class II HLA loci were covered by the typing at four-digit resolution. The number of donors typed differed by locus, with roughly 629-640 for A, B, C, DRB1 and DQB1, 522 for DQA1, 600 to 610 for DPA1, and around 460 for DPB1. Because of strong linkage in the cohort, roughly five DR-DQ haplotypes were treated as single units for association and clustering. Among about 400 genotyped donors of the cohort, an average of about 220,000 unique TCR beta nucleotide sequences was sequenced per donor, of which about 19% were non-productive. What the study reported, not specific to this receptor: A further reported finding was that TCR beta sequences accurately predicted the HLA-A and HLA-B alleles for most subjects in the first cohort. In a later analysis, several top co-occurrence clusters were reported to appear linked to parvovirus B19, influenza, CMV and Epstein-Barr virus. Most TCR sequences were seen in very few donors, while some public TCRs were found in many individuals. The earlier analysis of approximately 590 of the donors excluded approximately 15 rarely observed V segments, including chromosome 9 orphons, because counts were too low. A cluster of highly shared sequence variants was judged likely to be a technical artifact of the sequencing pipeline. This cohort had only TCR beta chains sequenced, and the lack of alpha or paired-chain data limited which features could be detected. CMV serostatus was the only immune exposure information available for the cohort. In the study, 150 to 200 TCR beta chains were listed as associated with cytomegalovirus. Assigning TCR associations to individual alleles was difficult when HLA alleles, especially DR and DQ, strongly co-occurred. Most CMV-associated TCR beta chains appeared to be HLA-restricted in a later analysis, and the HLA associations seemed to be driven largely by CMV exposure. The classifier was reported to diagnose cytomegalovirus status with high specificity and sensitivity in both the original cohort and the validation cohort. In a later analysis, the rate of TCR association differed among HLA loci, with DRB1 alleles having the most associated TCRs and HLA-C alleles having the fewest. The authors suggested that the approach could potentially be generalized to other disease states and immunological phenotypes. Correlated functional status among segregating V segments might reflect linkage disequilibrium, but an unknown experimental factor could not be ruled out. A later analysis associated approximately 17,000 TCR beta sequences with specific HLA alleles at a false discovery rate of 0.05. Compared with equally common non-associated chains, HLA-associated TCR beta chains in a later analysis were more clonally expanded and had lower generation probabilities. Roughly uniform sequencing depth across donors was assumed in presence/absence analyses, although this assumption may not hold. In an earlier analysis of 587 of the donors, most TCR beta V segments were observed in productive rearrangements about 87% or about 30% of the time, broadly matching IMGT annotations. In vitro tests confirmed that a few of the cytomegalovirus-associated TCR beta chains recognize cytomegalovirus antigens. Because some donors lacked HLA typing at each locus, the association tests relied only on the typed subset. V-gene and J-gene trimming of TCR beta chains was associated with a missense DCLRE1C variant in a later genetic analysis, and the association was replicated in an independent cohort. Compared with the approximately 720-donor mean, donors in an Asian-associated ancestry cluster had fewer N-insertions in productive TCRs, according to a later genetic analysis.

The cohort consisted of more than 650 healthy bone marrow donors. Cohort members were all nominally healthy when sampled, although unrecorded immune exposures were likely present. The donor tested CMV seronegative, placing the donor among the roughly 350 seronegative members of the cohort. A peripheral blood sample was collected from each donor, and TCR beta sequencing was performed on peripheral blood mononuclear cells. The Qiagen DNeasy Blood Extraction Kit was used to extract genomic DNA from the blood cell samples. Preparation of the library involved the immunoSEQ multiplex PCR assay. For the multiplex PCR, a mixture combining 60 forward primers for TCR Vbeta segments and 13 reverse primers for TCR Jbeta segments was used. The CDR3 region of rearranged TCR beta genes was amplified from genomic DNA by a multiplex PCR assay. The amplified TCR beta libraries were sequenced on the Illumina HiSeq System as 87-base-pair reads. Per the original workflow: In a later analysis, some 80 million unique TCR beta chains were counted across the 650 to 700 repertoires, and roughly 11 million of these chains were shared by at least two donors. Raw reads were error-corrected and collapsed into unique sequences by a nearest-neighbor algorithm in which closely related sequences were merged to remove PCR and sequencing errors. CDR3 sequences were aligned to IMGT reference sequences to assign V, D and J gene segments. For a sequence to be retained, a match of at least six nucleotides was required to both a V gene segment and a J gene segment. A rearrangement was called productive if the CDR3 had no stop codons and remained in frame with V and J, and every other rearrangement was called non-productive. Following IMGT convention, CDR3 was defined as the stretch from the second conserved V-encoded cysteine up to the conserved J-encoded phenylalanine. In an earlier analysis of around 540 of the donors, sequences lacking an unambiguous match to a single V gene segment were excluded. An earlier analysis of about 600 of the donors called V segments functional above 56.7% productive rearrangements and segregating when the between-donor standard deviation exceeded 5%. To diagnose cytomegalovirus status from the catalog of TCR beta chain sequences, a statistical classification framework was built. V and J gene assignment, in a later analysis, came from comparing TCR nucleotide sequences with IMGT/GENE-DB human TR gene sequences. Using the TCRdist pipeline, a later analysis assigned CDR3 sequences along with most-parsimonious VDJ recombination scenarios. In a later analysis, each TCR beta chain was defined by its CDR3 amino acid sequence together with its V-gene family, and reads lacking a unique V-gene family were excluded. As a way to deal with suspected cross-contamination and a sequencing artifact, a later analysis dropped roughly 600 nucleotide sequences that were highly shared and had low generation probability. For each public chain, a later analysis derived a clonal expansion index from normalized ranks of inferred template counts within each repertoire. In a later analysis, generation probabilities were computed using a VDJ recombination model fitted to out-of-frame rearrangements, and the results were checked against IGoR. A later analysis scored TCR-TCR, TCR-HLA and TCR-CMV co-occurrence with hypergeometric tests, applying a repertoire-size bias correction to TCR pairs. False discovery rates were estimated in a later analysis by permuting HLA or CMV assignments 20 times. In a later analysis, co-occurring TCRs were grouped using DBSCAN, with TCRdist sequence similarity added in when clustering inside HLA-allele-positive subsets. Co-occurrence clustering excluded repertoires with fewer than 30,000 or more than 120,000 public chains, plus five with anomalous nucleotide sharing. TCRdb carries this immuneACCESS record with in-frame sequences only. Its versions omit some clonotypes, under half of them owing to an unresolved V gene in the studies checked, with the rest unexplained. The V and J calls and clone size come from that table; D and trimming were worked out from the DNA. For this sample the table gives around 200,000 clones, of which 75% to 85% were detected only once. The ten largest clones represent approximately 1.4% of the sample.

The clonotype was recovered from a girl aged 10 to 17 in good health and CMV-seronegative. Sample: PBMCs.

At the DNA level, the sequence is TGTGCCACCGTGAGAGCCGGGGAGCTGTTTTTT. This yields the protein CATVRAGELFF. Recombination joined TRBV6-6 with TRBJ2-2, with an unclear D gene assignment. Per the germline V gene (reference sequence), MNHNY is the CDR1 and SVGAGI is the CDR2. The CDR3 holds 11 amino acids from the cysteine to the phenylalanine. Just CDR3 DNA is preserved here, 33 bases in frame from base 1. V is cut by 10 bases and J by 6 bases, and the space between the germline ends is 9 bases.